A single sample is the source of the 8 T cell receptor beta chains below, sequenced in a study of liver allograft versus peripheral blood T cells. Study context: Recipients' peripheral blood served as the comparator for T cell receptor repertoires in transplanted livers.

TCRdb reprocessed the reads via MiXCR and lists one record per CDR3 protein. The profile shows over 10,000 distinct CDR3 sequences, under 30% of them singletons. The receptors originated from a human patient who had a liver transplant. Some T cells may originate from the graft donor.

The chain joins TRBV24-1 to TRBJ1-1; 7 bases are shared with TRBD1. Germline lookup yields CDR1 KGHDR and CDR2 SFDVKD. Losses at the gene ends were 5 bases for V and 2 bases for J; bases not matched to a gene: 1. This CDR3 has 13 amino acids. CDR3 DNA sequence: TGTGCCACCAGTGGGGACAGCAACACTGAAGCTTTCTTT. Residues: CATSGDSNTEAFF.

This clonotype is labeled medium-sized. The chain couples TRBV24-1 to TRBJ1-4; 7 nucleotides match TRBD1. From germline, CDR1 is KGHDR and CDR2 SFDVKD. V lost 3 bases and J lost 7; bases outside the gene matches: 4. This CDR3 is built from 14 residues. The CDR3 is CATSDPNRGEKLFF. In DNA, the CDR3 is TGTGCCACCAGTGATCCGAACAGGGGTGAAAAACTGTTTTTT.

Points on this clonotype: A much larger clone differs from this one at a single base, so this may be a read error. The chain is built from TRBV6-6 and TRBJ2-5, with 7 bases identical to TRBD2. This CDR3 comprises 11 residues. CDR1 is MNHNY, CDR2 SVGAGI, per germline (reference sequence). CDR3 protein: CASMAGETQHF. DNA of the CDR3: TGTGCCAGCATGGCGGGGGAGACCCAGCACTTC.

This clonotype is medium-sized in the sample. The gene calls are TRBV6-2 or TRBV6-3 and TRBJ2-5; D is undetermined. Looked up from germline, CDR1 is MNHEY and CDR2 is SVGEGT. V was cut by 8 bases and J by 4 bases, with 11 bases left in between. This CDR3 has 12 residues. CDR3 region: CASSGVGETQYF. The CDR3 DNA reads as TGTGCCAGCTCAGGTGTTGGAGAGACCCAGTACTTC.

This clonotype is labeled as medium-sized. The chain combines TRBV19 with TRBJ1-1; 8 bases fit TRBD1. The ends lost 7 bases at V and 11 bases at J; junction bases unmatched: 9. This CDR3 comprises 12 residues. Germline V gives CDR1 LNHDA, CDR2 SQIVND (reference sequence). CDR3 sequence (DNA): TGTGCCAGTACCGTGGACAGGGTTAAGGCTTTCTTT. Its protein product is CASTVDRVKAFF.

The chain recombines TRBV7-9 with TRBJ2-3; TRBD2 matches at 7 bases. The CDR3 extends over 13 amino acids. Trimming cost V 4 bases and J 6 bases; bases outside gene matches: 4. Germline CDR1 SEHNR, CDR2 FQNEAQ (reference sequence). CDR3 in amino acids: CASSSREGDTQYF. CDR3 DNA: TGTGCCAGCAGCTCCAGGGAGGGGGATACGCAGTATTTT.

This clonotype was observed many times. The chain is built from TRBV18 and TRBJ1-2; perhaps TRBD1 as D (6 bases). The germline gives CDR1 KGHSH, CDR2 LQKENI. This CDR3 contains 15 residues. V gave up 3 bases and J gave up 4 bases, with 15 bases separating them. The CDR3 region is CASSPSQGRVYGYTF. The CDR3 DNA reads as TGTGCCAGCTCACCGTCACAGGGCCGGGTCTATGGCTACACCTTC.

V usage is TRBV19 and J usage is TRBJ1-5, with TRBD1 identical over 7 bases. The CDR3 covers 16 residues. CDR1 and CDR2 (germline): LNHDA, SQIVND (reference sequence). Germline trimming cut 2 bases from V and 6 bases from J; bases unmatched to any gene: 10. CDR3 nucleotide sequence: TGTGCCAGTAGTATACCTAAAGAGGGGGCTGGTCAGCCCCAGCATTTT. As protein: CASSIPKEGAGQPQHF.